This T cell receptor (beta chain) was sequenced during a study of monozygotic twins with inflammatory bowel disease. TCRdb reprocessed the 5' RACE reads; each CDR3 protein has one entry and no DNA is given. This specimen shows over 350,000 distinct CDR3 sequences; the ten leading clones hold just over 2.5%. Germline CDR1 and CDR2: MNHNS and SASEGT. This CDR3 contains 15 residues. The clonotype was recovered from a human donor with ulcerative colitis or Crohn's disease, or a healthy co-twin of an affected twin (not recorded which). The chain recombines TRBV6-1 with TRBJ2-3; as DNA is missing, the TRBD1 call by TCRdb cannot be tested. The sequenced material came from blood. CDR3 amino acids: CASHDYRAGTDTQYF.